Described below is a single TCR beta chain sequence and its context. Libraries were prepared by immunoSEQ multiplex PCR; TCRdb keeps only in-frame clonotypes and omits some of them. The table lists about 100,000 clones, 92% of them singletons. The data stem from a study of T cell changes during pregnancy in multiple sclerosis. Germline CDR1 and CDR2: KGHSH and LQKENI. V was trimmed by 3 bases and J by 0 bases, leaving 9 bases between them. This CDR3 contains 15 residues. The receptor comes from a female donor with multiple sclerosis, enrolled in a pregnancy study. The V call is TRBV18, the J call TRBJ2-1; no clear D. The sample in question was peripheral blood, obtained after pregnancy. The CDR3 loop reads CASSPRRRSYNEQFF. The DNA of the CDR3 is TGTGCCAGCTCACCGAGGCGCCGCTCCTACAATGAGCAGTTCTTC.